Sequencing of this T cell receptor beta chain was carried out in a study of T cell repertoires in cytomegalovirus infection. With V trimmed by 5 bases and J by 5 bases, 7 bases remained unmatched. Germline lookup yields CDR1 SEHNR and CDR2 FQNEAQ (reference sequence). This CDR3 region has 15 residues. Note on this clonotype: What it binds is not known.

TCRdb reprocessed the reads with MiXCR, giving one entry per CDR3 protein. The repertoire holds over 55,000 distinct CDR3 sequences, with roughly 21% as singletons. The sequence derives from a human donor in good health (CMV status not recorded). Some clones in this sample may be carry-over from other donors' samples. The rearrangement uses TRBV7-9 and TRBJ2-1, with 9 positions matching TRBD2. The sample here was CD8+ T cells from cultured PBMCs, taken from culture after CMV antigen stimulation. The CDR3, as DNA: TGTGCCAGCAGCAAACCCGGGACTAGCAACAATGAGCAGTTCTTC. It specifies CASSKPGTSNNEQFF. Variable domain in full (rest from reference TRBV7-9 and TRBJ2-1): DTGVSQNPRHKITKRGQNVTFRCDPISEHNRLYWYRQTLGQGPEFLTYFQNEAQLEKSRLLSDRFSAERPKGSFSTLEIQRTEQGDSAMYLCASSKPGTSNNEQFFGPGTRLTVL.